This T cell receptor beta chain was documented in a study of OX40 agonist ivuxolimab in advanced cancers. Samples were taken at baseline and on day 1 of cycles 4 and 7. With 5 bases removed from V and 0 bases from J, the gap between germline ends came to 12 bases. Germline assignment: CDR1 SEHNR and CDR2 FQNEAQ (reference sequence). The CDR3 covers 15 residues. Clones were read by immunoSEQ multiplex PCR, and TCRdb kept only the in-frame ones, dropping some. Of tens of thousands of clones in the sample, 88% are singletons; the top ten hold 6.5% to 9%. The TCR was taken from an adult with an advanced solid tumor such as melanoma, head and neck, liver or kidney cancer. The source material was CD4+ or CD8+ T cells sorted from blood, sampled in a trial of the OX40 agonist ivuxolimab. The chain recombines TRBV7-9 with TRBJ2-3; a weak D match, TRBD1 (6 bases). The CDR3 is CASSVGAGSTDTQYF. The CDR3 DNA reads as TGTGCCAGCAGCGTGGGGGCAGGGAGCACAGATACGCAGTATTTT.